Given below is one T cell receptor beta chain in context. It has no known antigen specificity. Per-nucleotide qualities are absent, and no much larger clonotype sits a single base away. The cohort comprised around 700 healthy bone marrow donors. All cohort members were sampled while nominally healthy, although unrecorded immune exposures were likely present. CMV serostatus was positive for 289 and negative for about 55% of the roughly 670 cohort members, and was not recorded for this donor. Every donor gave a peripheral blood sample, and the peripheral blood mononuclear cells from that sample were used for TCR beta sequencing. The Qiagen DNeasy Blood Extraction Kit was used to extract genomic DNA from the blood cell samples. This record belongs to a study of cytomegalovirus exposure and HLA in healthy donors (dated by TCRdb to 2016 to 2017). Broadly, across the study: An earlier analysis of approximately 590 of the donors reported about 290 Gb of sequence data and around 120 million unique TCR beta sequences from about 200 million T cells. An early release covering over 500 HLA-typed donors comprised roughly 300 gigabases of sequencing data and around 86 million unique TCR sequences. Of the roughly 400 genotyped donors, around 81% fell in the genetic ancestry cluster associated with self-reported Caucasian donors. The study aimed to test whether cataloging public T cell receptors could reveal signatures of past pathogen exposure. Using immunosequencing, the study profiled T cell repertoires from 550 to 750 subjects and related those repertoires to cytomegalovirus serostatus. A separate validation cohort of roughly 130 different subjects was used in addition to the roughly 720-subject first cohort. To predict cytomegalovirus infection status, the study brought together high-throughput TCR immunosequencing, statistical association of individual TCRs with disease status, and machine learning. To study patterns of TCR occurrence, a later analysis re-analyzed previously published TCR beta repertoires from around 700 donors and added high-resolution HLA genotyping. In the later analysis, no new phenotypic data were used to find candidate immune exposures; instead, reliance was placed on TCR beta sequences and their occurrence across donors. An earlier analysis of fewer than 750 of the donors used high-throughput TCR beta sequencing to judge whether each TCR beta V gene segment behaved as functional or pseudogenic. Donor age, sex, ethnicity and CMV serostatus were collected together with the repertoire data. In a later genetic analysis, genome-wide SNP genotypes for about three fifths of the 666 donors were used, and that subset was treated as a discovery cohort. All discovery cohort repertoires had been generated using a single sequencing platform. Both class I and class II loci were covered by HLA typing, at four-digit resolution. Typing coverage varied by locus: roughly 629-630 donors for A, B, C, DRB1 and DQB1; approximately 520 for DQA1; about 590 for DPA1; around 490 for DPB1. Several DR-DQ haplotypes were treated as single units for association and clustering because of strong linkage in the cohort. Among about 360 genotyped donors of the cohort, an average of approximately 240,000 unique TCR beta nucleotide sequences were sequenced per donor, approximately 20% of them non-productive. Study-wide conclusions, independent of this receptor: A later analysis associated roughly 17,000 TCR beta sequences with specific HLA alleles at a false discovery rate of 0.05. Only TCR beta chains were sequenced in this cohort, and the absence of alpha or paired-chain data limited detectable features. Because the 87-base-pair reads could not distinguish some IMGT-functional V segments, including TRBV6-2 and TRBV6-3, those segments were excluded. According to a later genetic analysis, donors in an Asian-associated ancestry cluster had fewer N-insertions in productive TCRs than the approximately 690-donor mean. A cluster of highly shared sequence variants was judged likely to represent a technical artifact of the sequencing pipeline. Cytomegalovirus status was reported to be diagnosed by the classifier with high specificity and sensitivity in both the original and validation cohorts. A few of the identified cytomegalovirus-associated TCR beta chains were confirmed in vitro to be specific for cytomegalovirus antigens. In a later analysis, HLA-associated TCR beta chains were found to be more clonally expanded and to have lower generation probabilities than equally common non-associated chains. Broadly in line with IMGT annotations, most TCR beta V segments showed up in productive rearrangements about 87% or about 30% of the time in an earlier analysis of around 550 of the donors. The only immune exposure information available for the cohort was CMV serostatus. The authors suggested that the approach could potentially be generalized to other disease states and immunological phenotypes. The earlier analysis of approximately 590 of the donors excluded 15 to 20 rarely observed V segments, including chromosome 9 orphons, because counts were too low. Several of the top co-occurrence clusters appeared to be linked to parvovirus B19, influenza, CMV and Epstein-Barr virus, according to a later analysis. Most CMV-associated TCR beta chains appeared to be HLA-restricted in a later analysis, and the HLA associations seemed to be driven largely by CMV exposure. Most TCR sequences were seen in very few donors, while some public TCRs were found in many individuals. Linkage disequilibrium might explain the correlated functional status among segregating V segments, but an unknown experimental factor could not be ruled out. A further reported finding was that TCR beta sequences accurately predicted the HLA-A and HLA-B alleles for most subjects in the first cohort. The study gave a list of roughly 150 TCR beta chains associated with cytomegalovirus. Sequencing depth was assumed to be roughly uniform across donors in the presence/absence analyses, though that assumption may not hold. When HLA alleles, especially DR and DQ, strongly co-occurred, attributing TCR associations to individual alleles was difficult. A later genetic analysis associated a missense DCLRE1C variant with V-gene and J-gene trimming of TCR beta chains, and an independent cohort replicated the association. Because some donors lacked HLA typing at each locus, the association tests relied only on the typed subset. In a later analysis, the rate of TCR association differed among HLA loci, with DRB1 alleles having the most associated TCRs and HLA-C alleles having the fewest.

Library method: the immunoSEQ multiplex PCR assay. The multiplex PCR relied on a mix of 60 forward primers for TCR Vbeta segments and 13 reverse primers for TCR Jbeta segments. A multiplex PCR assay on genomic DNA amplified the CDR3 region of rearranged TCR beta genes. Amplified TCR beta libraries were sequenced as 87-base-pair reads on the Illumina HiSeq System. On the study's bioinformatics: A later analysis tallied about 77 million unique TCR beta chains across the 666 repertoires, and roughly 11 million of those chains were shared by two or more donors. To remove PCR and sequencing errors, raw reads were error-corrected and collapsed into unique sequences using a nearest-neighbor algorithm that merged closely related sequences. To assign V, D and J gene segments, CDR3 sequences were aligned to IMGT reference sequences. For a sequence to be retained, at least a six-nucleotide match to both a V gene segment and a J gene segment was required. Rearrangements were classified as productive when the CDR3 lacked stop codons and remained in frame with V and J, and all other rearrangements were classified as non-productive. CDR3 was defined by IMGT convention, running from the second conserved V-encoded cysteine to the conserved J-encoded phenylalanine. In an earlier analysis of more than 550 of the donors, sequences lacking an unambiguous match to a single V gene segment were excluded. An earlier analysis of 587 of the donors classified V segments as functional when productive rearrangements were above 56.7% and as segregating when the standard deviation between donors was above 5%. A statistical classification framework was built to diagnose cytomegalovirus status from the catalog of TCR beta chain sequences. A later analysis assigned V and J genes by comparing TCR nucleotide sequences with IMGT/GENE-DB human TR gene sequences. Using the TCRdist pipeline, a later analysis assigned CDR3 sequences along with most-parsimonious VDJ recombination scenarios. In a later analysis, each TCR beta chain was defined by its CDR3 amino acid sequence together with its V-gene family, and reads without a unique V-gene family were excluded. A later analysis removed 592 highly shared, low-generation-probability nucleotide sequences to deal with suspected cross-contamination and a sequencing artifact. For each public chain, a later analysis derived a clonal expansion index from normalized ranks of inferred template counts within each repertoire. In a later analysis, generation probabilities were computed using a VDJ recombination model fitted to out-of-frame rearrangements, and the results were checked against IGoR. A later analysis scored TCR-TCR, TCR-HLA and TCR-CMV co-occurrence with hypergeometric tests, applying a repertoire-size bias correction to TCR pairs. To estimate false discovery rates, a later analysis permuted the HLA or CMV assignments 20 times. In a later analysis, co-occurring TCRs were grouped using DBSCAN, with TCRdist sequence similarity added in when clustering inside HLA-allele-positive subsets. Co-occurrence clustering excluded repertoires with fewer than 30,000 or more than 120,000 public chains, plus five with anomalous nucleotide sharing. The table was pulled from immuneACCESS by TCRdb, which kept in-frame rearrangements only. Such tables lose some clones; where checked, under half of the loss comes from unresolved V genes, and the rest has no known cause. The V and J calls and clone size are taken from that table; D and trimming were inferred from the DNA. Present in this sample are 200,000 or so clones, 70% to 90% of which were seen just once. 1.3% of the sample belongs to the ten largest clones.

There are 18 amino acids in the CDR3, from cysteine to phenylalanine inclusive. Of the read, only the CDR3 DNA is kept; its 54 bases are in frame from base 1. CDR1 and CDR2, per the germline V gene (reference sequence), are GTSNPN and SVGIG. Deletion took 3 bases off V and 4 bases off J, with a span of 26 bases between the germline ends. The V and J genes are TRBV30 and TRBJ2-3, with TRBD1 tentatively as D gene (6 bases match). The TCR sequence derives from a human donor in good health. The sequenced sample was PBMCs. The DNA sequence follows: TGTGCCTGGAGAGATTACAAGGAGGACAGTCCCTTAGCAGATACGCAGTATTTT. It specifies CAWRDYKEDSPLADTQYF.